What follows are 19 T cell receptor beta chains derived from one specimen sequenced in a study of blood T cell repertoires in COVID-19. Assay: immunoSEQ multiplex PCR; the TCRdb copy retains only in-frame clones and omits some. The table lists roughly 56,000 clones, roughly 89% of them singletons. The specimen was peripheral blood. Source of these receptors: a woman aged 55-70 years with COVID-19, enrolled during active disease.

This clone is categorized as medium-sized. The chain links TRBV28 to TRBJ2-7; D gene unclear. The V end lost 3 bases, the J end lost 7 bases, and 10 bases lay between the germline ends. The CDR3 spans 12 residues. The germline CDR1 and CDR2 sequences are MDHEN and SYDVKM. Written as DNA, the CDR3 is TGTGCCAGCAGTTTCACCACGGAGGAGCAGTACTTC. Translated: CASSFTTEEQYF.

The chain uses TRBV5-6 and TRBJ1-5; TRBD1 matches at 7 bases. V lost 4 bases, J lost 7 bases, and 8 bases stayed unmatched. This CDR3 is built from 14 residues. Germline V gene sequence: CDR1 SGHDT, CDR2 YYEEEE. The CDR3 reads CASSLGGAGQPQHF. In DNA form, the CDR3 reads TGTGCCAGCAGCCTAGGGGGCGCCGGGCAGCCCCAGCATTTT. The entire variable domain, with the rest obtained from reference TRBV5-6 and TRBJ1-5, is as follows: DAGVTQSPTHLIKTRGQQVTLRCSPKSGHDTVSWYQQALGQGPQFIFQYYEEEERQRGNFPDRFSGHQFPNYSSELNVNALLLGDSALYLCASSLGGAGQPQHFGDGTRLSIL.

The gene calls are TRBV25-1 and TRBJ1-1, with 7 bases lining up with TRBD1. Germline V gene sequence: CDR1 MGHDK, CDR2 SYGVNS. The CDR3 is made up of 14 amino acids. The trim removed 5 bases at V and 5 bases at J, leaving 8 bases unmatched. The CDR3 region has the DNA TGTGCCAGCAGTTTAAGGGACAGAACTACTGAAGCTTTCTTT. Amino acids: CASSLRDRTTEAFF.

J is TRBJ2-2 and V is TRBV6-2 or TRBV6-3; D gene ambiguous. V was trimmed by 5 bases and J by 7 bases, leaving 8 bases between them. Germline V gives CDR1 MNHEY, CDR2 SVGEGT. CDR3 size: 12 residues. The CDR3 DNA follows: TGTGCCAGCAGTACGACAAGCGGGGAGCTGTTTTTT. This translates into CASSTTSGELFF.

This clone was observed once. V usage is TRBV6-5 and J usage is TRBJ2-2; no definite D call. The V end lost 10 bases, the J end lost 8 bases, and 5 bases lay between the germline ends. Germline V gene data show CDR1 as MNHEY and CDR2 as SVGAGI. This CDR3 has 9 residues. This CDR3 reads CATTGELFF. In DNA, the CDR3 is TGTGCCACCACAGGGGAGCTGTTTTTT.

This chain links TRBV13 with TRBJ1-2, with 8 bases that match TRBD1. The V segment lost 0 bases and the J segment 1 base; nucleotides outside the gene matches: 4. The CDR3 is 16 residues long. In germline, CDR1 is PRHDT, CDR2 FYEKMQ (reference sequence). The CDR3: CASSLGDRDDNYGYTF. Written as DNA, the CDR3 is TGTGCCAGCAGCTTAGGGGACAGGGATGATAACTATGGCTACACCTTC.

This clone was detected only once. The chain employs TRBV9 and TRBJ2-1; D possibly corresponds to TRBD1 (5 bases). The CDR3 is made up of 12 amino acids. CDR1 is SGDLS and CDR2 is YYNGEE in the germline V gene. The V gene lost 4 bases and the J gene lost 6 bases, with 8 bases spanning the gap. The CDR3 DNA is TGTGCCAGCAGCACGCAGGGCAATGAGCAGTTCTTC. This gives the protein CASSTQGNEQFF.

This chain uses TRBV2 with TRBJ1-5; 7 bases agree with TRBD1. The V and J ends lost 5 bases and 7 bases, in that order; junction bases with no gene match: 11. The germline V gene has CDR1 SNHLY and CDR2 FYNNEI. There are 15 residues in the CDR3. The CDR3 spells CASSLQGQNEQPQHF. The CDR3 DNA follows: TGTGCCAGCAGTCTCCAGGGACAGAACGAACAGCCCCAGCATTTT. Drawing the rest from reference TRBV2 and TRBJ1-5, the complete variable domain is EPEVTQTPSHQVTQMGQEVILRCVPISNHLYFYWYRQILGQKVEFLVSFYNNEISEKSEIFDDQFSVERPDGSNFTLKIRSTKLEDSAMYFCASSLQGQNEQPQHFGDGTRLSIL.

This clone occurred a few times. Other DNA variants within this sample encode the same CDR3. This rearrangement joins TRBV20-1 to TRBJ2-7, with D possibly TRBD1 on 5 matching bases. The CDR3 spans 11 residues. Germline CDR1 DFQATT, CDR2 SNEGSKA (reference sequence). Deletions cut 6 bases from V and 4 bases from J, with 10 bases between. CDR3 in DNA: TGCAGTGCAATACAGGCTTACGAGCAGTACTTC. Amino acid sequence: CSAIQAYEQYF.

The chain is built from TRBV10-1 and TRBJ2-1; D is perhaps TRBD2 (5 bases). CDR1 WNHNN and CDR2 SYGVQD come from the germline V gene (reference sequence). The germline V and J ends were trimmed by 8 bases and 1 base, with 12 bases remaining between them. This CDR3 spans 14 amino acids. CDR3 DNA sequence: TGCGCCAGCTCACCCTCGGGATCCTACAATGAGCAGTTCTTC. Its protein is CASSPSGSYNEQFF.

The chain is built from TRBV7-2 and TRBJ2-7; D perhaps matches TRBD2 (5 bases). V gave up 5 bases and J gave up 2 bases, with 13 bases separating them. Germline CDR1 and CDR2: SGHTA and FQGNSA. The CDR3 sequence is 14 residues long. The CDR3 coding sequence is TGTGCCAGCAGCGTCCGGGATCCCACCTACGAGCAGTACTTC. Its protein product is CASSVRDPTYEQYF.

This chain connects TRBV6-5 to TRBJ2-1; 12 nucleotides agree with TRBD2. Trimming cost V 4 bases and J 6 bases; bases outside gene matches: 4. This CDR3 comprises 15 residues. Germline V gene data show CDR1 as MNHEY and CDR2 as SVGAGI. In nucleotides, the CDR3 is TGTGCCAGCAGTTCTAGCGGGAGGGCCTCCAATGAGCAGTTCTTC. Translating it yields CASSSSGRASNEQFF.

This chain connects TRBV2 to TRBJ2-7, with D maybe TRBD1 (6 bases). In germline, CDR1 is SNHLY, CDR2 FYNNEI. The CDR3 length is 15 residues. V was trimmed by 3 bases and J by 3 bases, leaving 15 bases between them. Written as DNA, the CDR3 is TGTGCCAGCAGTGAGGTGGGGGCCACGGTCTACGAGCAGTACTTC. Its protein product is CASSEVGATVYEQYF.

This chain uses TRBV6-5 with TRBJ2-3; 9 positions agree with TRBD2. V lost 3 bases to trimming and J lost 6 bases; unmatched junction nucleotides: 7. Germline CDR1 and CDR2: MNHEY and SVGAGI. CDR3 length equals 15 residues. The CDR3 loop is CASSYLREGQDTQYF. Here the CDR3 DNA reads TGTGCCAGCAGTTATTTGCGGGAGGGCCAGGATACGCAGTATTTT.

This sequence joins TRBV29-1 and TRBJ2-1; a weak D match, TRBD2 (6 bases). CDR3 length equals 13 residues. Germline assignment: CDR1 SQVTM and CDR2 ANQGSEA. The V and J ends lost 8 bases and 5 bases respectively, with 16 bases between them. Here the CDR3 reads CSSRRDGNNEQFF. The CDR3 DNA follows: TGCAGCTCCCGGAGGGACGGAAACAATGAGCAGTTCTTC.

DNA of the CDR3: TGCGCCAGCAGCCAAGGGTCAGGCAGGGTTGATGAGCAGTTCTTC. It is translated as CASSQGSGRVDEQFF. The genes are TRBV4-3 and TRBJ2-1; D possibly corresponds to TRBD1 (5 bases). In germline, CDR1 is LGHNA, CDR2 YSLEER. The CDR3 has 15 residues. V dropped 1 base and J dropped 8 bases, with 15 bases sitting between them.

The chain combines TRBV25-1 with TRBJ2-7; possible D gene TRBD1, 6 bases. The CDR3 has 15 residues. V was clipped by 4 bases and J by 5 bases, with 18 bases between them. Germline V gene sequence: CDR1 MGHDK, CDR2 SYGVNS. The CDR3 DNA sequence: TGTGCCAGCAGTGGGACATTACAGGGTTACGACGAGCAGTACTTC. It is translated as CASSGTLQGYDEQYF.

The chain employs TRBV7-9 and TRBJ2-1; weak D call: TRBD2 (5 bases). The germline CDR1 and CDR2 sequences are SEHNR and FQNEAQ (reference sequence). The V gene lost 4 bases and the J gene lost 4 bases, with 14 bases spanning the gap. This CDR3 contains 15 residues. The CDR3 sequence: CASSSREGTYNEQFF. DNA of the CDR3: TGTGCCAGCAGCTCTCGTGAGGGAACTTACAATGAGCAGTTCTTC. Filled out from reference TRBV7-9 and TRBJ2-1, the complete variable domain reads DTGVSQNPRHKITKRGQNVTFRCDPISEHNRLYWYRQTLGQGPEFLTYFQNEAQLEKSRLLSDRFSAERPKGSFSTLEIQRTEQGDSAMYLCASSSREGTYNEQFFGPGTRLTVL.

The J gene is TRBJ2-7, the V gene TRBV5-5; TRBD1 might be the D (5 bases). The CDR3 extends over 14 amino acids. With 7 bases removed from V and 0 bases from J, the gap between germline ends came to 14 bases. Germline CDR1 is SGHKS and CDR2 is YYEKEE (reference sequence). The CDR3: CASGHPDSSYEQYF. The CDR3 nucleotides read TGTGCCAGCGGGCACCCCGACAGCTCCTACGAGCAGTACTTC.